This TCR beta chain was sequenced in a study of blood T cells in healthy people across ages (dated by TCRdb to between 2015 and 2016). Background for the entire study: In model experiments, roughly one uniquely barcoded TCR beta cDNA molecule per two T cells was captured by template switching. To track age-related changes in TCR beta repertoire diversity, the study relied on deep sequencing normalized with unique cDNA molecular identifiers. Donors were grouped into four age groups: young (average 16 years), middle-aged (about 38), aged (around 56) and long-lived (approximately 75). The study analyzed two additional independent replicas of 1 million unique cDNA reads from the same blood draw for two donors, one aged 18 to 30 and one aged 80 or older.

Donors were 39 systemically healthy Caucasian individuals from Russia aged roughly 6 to 90 years. Each donor gave 8 to 10 milliliters of peripheral blood, drawn into EDTA-treated Vacutainer tubes. Ficoll-Paque density-gradient centrifugation was used to isolate PBMCs, with at least 6 million per sample. Total RNA, at least 6 micrograms per sample, was extracted from PBMCs with Trizol reagent. For every donor, an aliquot of PBMCs went through flow cytometry to measure the percentages of naive CD45RAhigh/CD27high T cells. The library came from 5' RACE. Sequencing relied on an Illumina HiSeq 2500. The second PCR ran for about 6 to 12 cycles and used a J-beta primer mix along with a sample-barcoded 5' primer. Each TCR beta cDNA molecule received a unique molecular identifier from a template-switch 5' adaptor carrying 12 random nucleotides. Each sample yielded at least 3 million CDR3-containing paired-end reads. All of the RNA was converted into first-strand cDNA using the Mint cDNA synthesis kit, with a TRBC-specific oligonucleotide serving as the primer. Following uracil-DNA glycosylase treatment, a first 18-cycle PCR with universal primers M1SS and BC2_uni_R was performed on all cDNA. In the authors' own workflow: For normalization, 1 million high-quality reads, each with a distinct molecular identifier, were randomly selected from each sample. Instead of being binned into consensus sequences, reads with shared molecular identifiers were discarded. MiTCR, run with a Q25 quality threshold and the strictest error-elimination algorithm, handled CDR3 identification, clonotype clustering and error correction. A nonparametric unseen species model with Euler transformation was used to estimate a lower bound on total TCR beta diversity. The public reads were quality trimmed at Q25 with fastp and then assembled into clones with MiXCR by TCRdb, keeping productive beta chains. Duplicate CDR3 protein sequences are folded into a single record with the most common DNA and genes. The V and J calls reflect TCRdb's pipeline rather than the authors' work. In this sample the table shows some 890,000 distinct CDR3 sequences, just under 30% of which occur a single time. Roughly 10% of the sample is in the top ten clones.

General conclusions and limits of the study: Compared with the aged group, the long-lived group had more naive CD4+ T cells, fewer expanded clones and increased TCR diversity, a pattern suggesting age selection. Estimates of total diversity from one million sequenced T cells were regarded as lower bounds and underestimates. Because the CMV infection status of the donors was unknown, age-related changes in expanded clonotypes may potentially have been confounded. As age increased, observed TCR beta diversity per million T cells dropped in a roughly linear way, and a significant reduction was already evident by age about 40. Observed TCR beta diversity correlated strongly with the percentage of naive T cells measured by flow cytometry. Conclusive comparison of naive and antigen-experienced compartments was prevented by the profiling of bulk unsorted PBMCs.

Taken from the germline V gene, the CDR1 and CDR2 loops are SGHTA and FQGNSA. The cysteine opens and the phenylalanine closes a CDR3 of 12 amino acids. The entry retains the CDR3 DNA only, 36 bases that are in frame from base 1. Cut back by 10 bases and 4 bases, the V and J ends lie 12 bases apart. This clonotype has only one observation. What this receptor recognizes is not known. No much larger clonotype is one base removed from it; base qualities were not supplied. One read gives only weak evidence. The same data also contributed to another study, on T cells of mothers and their children. The other study reports the following: Donors were nine systemically healthy Caucasian individuals: three mothers and their six children. cDNA synthesis used all of the extracted RNA, with roughly 1.5 ug of RNA in each 15 ul reaction. In the second PCR, the M1S primer introduced both the sample barcodes and 2-4 random nucleotides. More than 8 million TCR beta CDR3 reads were obtained from each mother, and millions of reads were obtained from each child. In both related and unrelated pairs, thymic selection shapes the output of TCR recombination in a similar way, with inherited differences having only a minor effect. Related mother-child pairs always showed normalized repertoire overlap that was slightly higher than in unrelated mother-child pairs, though the difference was never significant. With a sensitivity of 90 to 100 clones per million clonotypes, no persistent microchimeric T cell clones were detected. Deep NGS was used in the study to compare the TCR beta repertoires of mothers and children and to look for features that separate related mother-child pairs from unrelated individuals. On average, the children were approximately 11 +/- 4 years old, while the mothers were approximately 40 +/- 4 years old. After adapter ligation was performed with NEBNext reagents, the libraries were sequenced on an Illumina HiSeq 2000 with 100+100 nt paired-end reads. Mother and child libraries were prepared a month apart and sequenced in separate runs to prevent cross-contamination. Between roughly 450,000 and 2,000,000 distinct TCR beta clonotypes were identified per donor. Naive TCR beta clonotypes were estimated from low-frequency clonotypes matched to each donor's FACS-determined naive share, without sorting.

The chain is assembled from TRBV7-2 and TRBJ2-3, with no confidently assigned D gene. This sequence originates from a woman in her forties in good health. Sequenced: blood. DNA sequence: TGTGCCAACAGTTTATTCGCAGATACGCAGTATTTT. It codes for CANSLFADTQYF. Beyond the CDR3, the reference TRBV7-2 and TRBJ2-3 genes provide the residues; the full variable domain reads: GAGVSQSPSNKVTEKGKDVELRCDPISGHTALYWYRQSLGQGLEFLIYFQGNSAPDKSGLPSDRFSAERTGGSVSTLTIQRTQQEDSAVYLCANSLFADTQYFGPGTRLTVL.